This passage covers 26 T cell receptor beta chains from one sample sequenced in a study of blood T cell repertoires in COVID-19. Sequencing was performed with immunoSEQ multiplex PCR; in TCRdb, only in-frame clones are kept and a portion is missing. The table shows 400,000 or so clones, with around 87% occurring only once. The specimen was PBMCs or T cells enriched from blood (not recorded which). The receptors derive from a man younger than 40 who had recovered from COVID-19.

V gene TRBV7-2 combines with J gene TRBJ2-5; tentative D call: TRBD2 (5 bases). V dropped 3 bases and J dropped 2 bases, with 7 bases sitting between them. CDR1 SGHTA and CDR2 FQGNSA come from the germline V gene. The CDR3 covers 13 residues. In DNA, the CDR3 is TGTGCCAGCAGCTTGACTATACAAGAGACCCAGTACTTC. Translated: CASSLTIQETQYF.

This chain links TRBV5-1 with TRBJ1-1; 9 positions match TRBD1. The ends lost 0 bases at V and 7 bases at J; junction bases unmatched: 13. This CDR3 is 17 amino acids long. The V gene's germline CDR1 is SGHRS and CDR2 YFSETQ. CDR3 DNA: TGCGCCAGCAGCTTGGCCTTGGACAGGGGTTTAGGAGGTGAAGCTTTCTTT. It is translated as CASSLALDRGLGGEAFF. Full variable domain (outside the CDR3, taken from reference TRBV5-1 and TRBJ1-1): KAGVTQTPRYLIKTRGQQVTLSCSPISGHRSVSWYQQTPGQGLQFLFEYFSETQRNKGNFPGRFSGRQFSNSRSEMNVSTLELGDSALYLCASSLALDRGLGGEAFFGQGTRLTVV.

This chain links TRBV5-1 with TRBJ2-3, with 10 bases identical to TRBD1. CDR3 length equals 15 residues. V shed 1 base, J shed 5 bases, and the junction held 4 bases outside the gene matches. In germline, CDR1 is SGHRS, CDR2 YFSETQ. The CDR3 protein is CASSLLGQGGDTQYF. The DNA for the CDR3 is TGCGCCAGCAGCTTGCTTGGACAGGGGGGAGATACGCAGTATTTT.

To note about this clone: This specimen includes other DNA sequences encoding the same CDR3. This chain joins TRBV29-1 and TRBJ1-2; D is unclear. The CDR3 has 10 residues. Trimming shortened V by 4 bases and J by 6 bases, and 6 bases separated the two germline ends. Germline values: CDR1 SQVTM, CDR2 ANQGSEA. CDR3: CSVAEDGYTF. DNA for the CDR3: TGCAGCGTTGCTGAGGATGGCTACACCTTC.

A remark on this clone: The junction does not match germline at one end; this may be a read error. This chain uses TRBV28 with TRBJ1-5; TRBD1 matches at 8 bases. The CDR3 runs to 15 residues. Looked up from germline, CDR1 is MDHEN and CDR2 is SYDVKM. The CDR3 DNA sequence: TGTGCCATCCGAAACCCGTCAGGGGGCAATCAGCCTCAGCATTTT. This gives the protein CAIRNPSGGNQPQHF. The variable domain in full, completed from reference TRBV28 and TRBJ1-5, reads DVKVTQSSRYLVKRTGEKVFLECVQDMDHENMFWYRQDPGLGLRLIYFSYDVKMKEKGDIPEGYSVSREKKERFSLILESASTNQTSMYLCAIRNPSGGNQPQHFGDGTRLSIL.

The J gene is TRBJ1-3, the V gene TRBV28, with D tentatively TRBD1 (5 bases). V lost 3 bases and J lost 4, with 7 bases in between. CDR1 is MDHEN and CDR2 is SYDVKM in the germline V gene. This CDR3 has 13 amino acids. As DNA, the CDR3 is TGTGCCAGCAGTTTTTCAGGGGGAAACACCATATATTTT. Translation gives CASSFSGGNTIYF.

Notes on this clone: Other nucleotide sequences from this sample produce the same CDR3. The DNA of the CDR3 is TGCGCCAGCAGCTTGGGACAGGGAGGCAATCAGCCCCAGCATTTT. Its translation: CASSLGQGGNQPQHF. The V and J genes are TRBV5-1 and TRBJ1-5; 7 bases fit TRBD1. Germline CDR1 and CDR2: SGHRS and YFSETQ. V gave up 0 bases and J gave up 2 bases; unmatched junction bases: 2. CDR3 length: 15 amino acids.

This clone was seen only once. The chain uses TRBV24-1 and TRBJ2-1; TRBD2 matches 7 bases. CDR3 length: 16 residues. The germline gives CDR1 KGHDR, CDR2 SFDVKD. V shed 1 base and J 5 bases; nucleotides not matched to a gene: 7. The CDR3 coding sequence is TGTGCCACCAGTGATTTAGGCCTAGCGGCCGACAATGAGCAGTTCTTC. As protein: CATSDLGLAADNEQFF.

The chain uses TRBV27 and TRBJ1-3, with no clear D. V dropped 7 bases and J dropped 4 bases, with 11 bases sitting between them. The CDR3 sequence is 13 residues long. CDR1 MNHEY and CDR2 SMNVEV come from the germline V gene (reference sequence). The DNA of the CDR3 is TGTGCCAGCATTCGTTACTCCGGAAACACCATATATTTT. The encoded protein is CASIRYSGNTIYF.

The rearrangement uses TRBV28 and TRBJ2-1; 11 bases are a match to TRBD1. The CDR3 has 14 residues. Germline CDR1 MDHEN, CDR2 SYDVKM. V trimming: 4 bases; J trimming: 6 bases; junction bases outside the gene matches: 2. This chain's CDR3 is CASSWTGGPNEQFF. The CDR3 coding sequence is TGTGCCAGCAGTTGGACAGGGGGCCCCAATGAGCAGTTCTTC.

This chain uses TRBV5-1 with TRBJ2-1, with D possibly matching TRBD2 (5 bases). The germline V gene encodes CDR1 SGHRS and CDR2 YFSETQ. The V gene lost 2 bases and the J gene lost 9 bases, with 12 bases spanning the gap. CDR3 length equals 13 residues. The CDR3: CASSLETSPEQFF. The CDR3 DNA follows: TGCGCCAGCAGCTTAGAAACTAGTCCTGAGCAGTTCTTC.

This clone was seen more than once but under ten times. The chain is built from TRBV28 and TRBJ2-7, with 8 nucleotides matching TRBD1. V gave up 8 bases and J gave up 6 bases; unmatched junction bases: 6. Germline CDR1 is MDHEN and CDR2 is SYDVKM. This CDR3 region has 12 residues. The CDR3 sequence: CASYRQGSEQYF. The CDR3 nucleotides read TGTGCCAGCTACAGACAGGGGAGCGAGCAGTACTTC. Supplemented by reference TRBV28 and TRBJ2-7, the full variable domain reads DVKVTQSSRYLVKRTGEKVFLECVQDMDHENMFWYRQDPGLGLRLIYFSYDVKMKEKGDIPEGYSVSREKKERFSLILESASTNQTSMYLCASYRQGSEQYFGPGTRLTVT.

This chain connects TRBV7-2 to TRBJ2-1; a possible D gene is TRBD1 (6 bases). This CDR3 has 13 residues. V was pared by 6 bases and J by 8 bases, with 14 bases between. Germline loops: CDR1 SGHTA, CDR2 FQGNSA. In DNA, the CDR3 is TGTGCCAGCAGACAGGACAGTGTCTATGAGCAGTTCTTC. It codes for CASRQDSVYEQFF. The full variable domain, with the rest looked up from reference TRBV7-2 and TRBJ2-1, is GAGVSQSPSNKVTEKGKDVELRCDPISGHTALYWYRQSLGQGLEFLIYFQGNSAPDKSGLPSDRFSAERTGGSVSTLTIQRTQQEDSAVYLCASRQDSVYEQFFGPGTRLTVL.

This chain joins TRBV7-9 and TRBJ2-7, with 7 bases identical to TRBD1. V gave up 5 bases and J gave up 7 bases; unmatched junction bases: 26. The CDR3 sequence is 19 residues long. Germline CDR1 and CDR2: SEHNR and FQNEAQ (reference sequence). CDR3 amino acids: CASSRDSLTNYEGAVEQYF. CDR3 sequence (DNA): TGTGCCAGCAGCCGGGACAGCCTTACCAACTACGAGGGGGCGGTAGAGCAGTACTTC.

The chain has TRBV3-1 (or the pseudogene TRBV3-2) and TRBJ2-4; 7 positions match TRBD1. V trimming: 4 bases; J trimming: 3 bases; junction bases outside the gene matches: 6. Germline V lookup: CDR1 LGHDT, CDR2 YNNKEL (reference sequence). This CDR3 comprises 15 residues. CDR3 coding DNA: TGTGCCAGCAGCCCTGGACAGGCTGGCAAAAACATTCAGTACTTC. Translating it yields CASSPGQAGKNIQYF.

This rearrangement joins TRBV3-1 (or the pseudogene TRBV3-2) to TRBJ1-1; perhaps TRBD1 as D (5 bases). V lost 4 bases to trimming and J lost 6 bases, with 15 bases between them. This CDR3 spans 14 amino acids. Germline values: CDR1 LGHDT, CDR2 YNNKEL (reference sequence). DNA of the CDR3: TGTGCCAGCAGCCCCCTTTGGGGCAGTTCTGAAGCTTTCTTT. It yields the protein CASSPLWGSSEAFF.

The J gene is TRBJ2-2, the V gene TRBV28; 13 nucleotides align to TRBD2. Germline V gene sequence: CDR1 MDHEN, CDR2 SYDVKM. The CDR3 has 17 amino acids. Trimming at V came to 2 bases and at J to 3 bases, leaving 3 bases not matched to a gene. CDR3 sequence reads: CASSLTSGRAYTGELFF. The CDR3 DNA sequence: TGTGCCAGCAGTTTAACTAGCGGGAGGGCCTACACCGGGGAGCTGTTTTTT.

The genes are TRBV5-1 and TRBJ2-2, with a tentative D call TRBD1 (5 bases). Trimming removed 0 bases at V and 0 bases at J, with 6 bases between. The CDR3 runs to 15 residues. Germline V CDR1 and CDR2: SGHRS, YFSETQ. DNA of the CDR3: TGCGCCAGCAGCTTGGACAGGTCGAACACCGGGGAGCTGTTTTTT. Residues: CASSLDRSNTGELFF.

This rearrangement joins TRBV7-3 to TRBJ2-5; 10 bases align to TRBD2. The CDR3 has 17 residues. Looked up from germline, CDR1 is SGHTA and CDR2 is FQGTGA. Trimming at V came to 7 bases and at J to 5 bases, leaving 16 bases not matched to a gene. The DNA for the CDR3 is TGTGCCAGCACCTCCTCTCGGAGCGGGACTAGCGAGGAGACCCAGTACTTC. The encoded protein is CASTSSRSGTSEETQYF.

The chain links TRBV28 to TRBJ2-1, with 11 bases fitting TRBD2. The CDR3 loop spans 14 amino acids. Germline CDR1 MDHEN, CDR2 SYDVKM. V lost 7 bases and J lost 7; bases outside the gene matches: 6. The CDR3 DNA sequence: TGTGCCAGCACACTAGCGGGAGTGGGGAATGAGCAGTTCTTC. This encodes CASTLAGVGNEQFF.

The rearrangement uses TRBV7-2 and TRBJ2-7, with 13 bases aligning to TRBD2. The V gene end was trimmed by 8 bases and the J gene end by 5 bases; junction bases not matched to a gene: 6. The V gene's germline CDR1 is SGHTA and CDR2 FQGNSA. This CDR3 is built from 14 residues. Here the CDR3 reads CASRGTSGTNEQYF. For the CDR3, the DNA is TGTGCCAGCCGTGGGACTAGCGGGACCAACGAGCAGTACTTC.

This chain links TRBV2 with TRBJ1-5; tentatively, D is TRBD1 (6 bases). The CDR3 totals 14 residues. Germline V gene lookup returns CDR1 SNHLY and CDR2 FYNNEI. With 4 bases removed from V and 10 bases from J, the gap between germline ends came to 17 bases. CDR3 DNA sequence: TGTGCCAGCAGTGCCCGGACAGCTGGGGGACCCCAGCATTTT. This translates into CASSARTAGGPQHF.

The chain recombines TRBV28 with TRBJ1-1; 8 nucleotides line up with TRBD1. CDR1 and CDR2 from the germline V gene are MDHEN and SYDVKM. There are 13 residues in the CDR3. J lost 4 bases, V lost 9 bases, and 7 bases had no gene match. As DNA, the CDR3 is TGTGCCAGATCGACAGGGGAGACCACTGAAGCTTTCTTT. It codes for CARSTGETTEAFF.

A single count supports this clone. The gene calls are TRBV5-4 and TRBJ2-1, with 7 bases identical to TRBD2. The junction had 10 bases not matched to a gene; V was cut back by 1 base and J by 9 bases. The CDR3 length is 15 residues. CDR1 SGHNT and CDR2 YYREEE come from the germline V gene (reference sequence). The CDR3 loop reads CASSLSGGRFGEQFF. As DNA, the CDR3 is TGTGCCAGCAGCTTGTCGGGCGGGAGATTCGGTGAGCAGTTCTTC.

The chain joins TRBV10-2 to TRBJ2-2; D perhaps matches TRBD2 (6 bases). This CDR3 spans 14 amino acids. The V gene's germline CDR1 is WSHSY and CDR2 SAAADI. V was clipped by 8 bases and J by 6 bases, with 16 bases between them. CDR3 protein: CASASGGPAGELFF. Written as DNA, the CDR3 is TGCGCCAGCGCCAGCGGAGGGCCGGCCGGGGAGCTGTTTTTT.

The chain links TRBV5-1 to TRBJ2-1, with TRBD1 matching over 8 bases. This CDR3 has 15 residues. V gave up 5 bases and J gave up 4 bases; unmatched junction bases: 8. Germline-derived CDR1 and CDR2 are SGHRS and YFSETQ. The CDR3 region is CASSTTGEVYNEQFF. The CDR3 DNA is TGCGCCAGCAGTACGACAGGGGAGGTATACAATGAGCAGTTCTTC.